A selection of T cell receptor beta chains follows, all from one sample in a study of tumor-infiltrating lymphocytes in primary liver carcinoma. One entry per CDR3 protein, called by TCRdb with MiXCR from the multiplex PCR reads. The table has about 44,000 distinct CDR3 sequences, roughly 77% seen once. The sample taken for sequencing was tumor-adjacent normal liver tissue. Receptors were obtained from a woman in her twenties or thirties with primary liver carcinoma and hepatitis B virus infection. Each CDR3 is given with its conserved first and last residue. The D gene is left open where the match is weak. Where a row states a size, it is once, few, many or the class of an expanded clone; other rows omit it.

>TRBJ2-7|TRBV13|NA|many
CASSLVIGQSYEQYF
TGTGCCAGCAGCTTAGTCATAGGGCAGTCCTACGAGCAGTACTTC
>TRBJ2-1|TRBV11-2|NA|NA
CARCRTSWRINEQFF
TGTGCCAGGTGCCGTACTAGCTGGAGGATCAATGAGCAGTTCTTC
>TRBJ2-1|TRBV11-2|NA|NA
CASSHREAYNEQFF
TGTGCCAGCAGTCATCGAGAGGCCTATAATGAGCAGTTCTTC
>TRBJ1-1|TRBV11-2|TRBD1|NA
CTCSPGTGCDTEAFF
TGTACCTGCAGCCCCGGGACAGGGTGTGACACTGAAGCTTTCTTT
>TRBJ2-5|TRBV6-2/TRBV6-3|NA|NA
CASGASRDTQYF
TGTGCCAGCGGGGCCAGTAGGGATACCCAGTACTTC
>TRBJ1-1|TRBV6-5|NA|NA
CASNYSGGLVTEAFF
TGTGCCAGCAATTACTCGGGGGGCCTGGTGACTGAAGCTTTCTTT
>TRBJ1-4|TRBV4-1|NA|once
CASSRTAYNEELFF
TGTGCCAGCAGCCGGACAGCTTATAATGAAGAACTGTTTTTT
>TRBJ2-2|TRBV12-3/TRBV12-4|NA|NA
CTSSWLGNGELFF
TGCACCAGCAGTTGGTTGGGGAACGGGGAGCTGTTTTTT
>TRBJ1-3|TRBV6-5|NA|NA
CANSYSPGLAGNTIYF
TGTGCCAACAGTTACTCCCCGGGTTTGGCTGGAAACACCATATATTTT
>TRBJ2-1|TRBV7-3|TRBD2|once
CASSSTTSGEQFF
TGTGCCAGCAGCTCGACGACTAGCGGAGAGCAGTTCTTC
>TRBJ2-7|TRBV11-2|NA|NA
CASSSLRGVTYEQYF
TGTGCCAGCAGCTCACTGAGGGGGGTCACATACGAGCAGTACTTC
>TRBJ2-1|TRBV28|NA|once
CASGSLLGTSSYNEQFF
TGTGCCAGCGGTTCACTGTTGGGGACCAGTTCCTACAATGAGCAGTTCTTC
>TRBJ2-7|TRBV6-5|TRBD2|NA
CASSPGLTVNEQYF
TGTGCCAGCAGCCCGGGACTAACGGTCAATGAGCAGTACTTC
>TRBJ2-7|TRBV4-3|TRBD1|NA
CASSLFLGTEYEQYF
TGCGCCAGCAGCCTCTTCCTTGGGACAGAGTATGAGCAGTACTTC
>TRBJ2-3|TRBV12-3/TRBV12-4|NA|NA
CASSLGGDTDTQYF
TGTGCCAGCAGTTTAGGGGGGGACACAGATACGCAGTATTTT
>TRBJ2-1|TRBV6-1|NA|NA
CASSTKLVGESEQFF
TGTGCCAGCAGTACTAAACTAGTGGGAGAGAGTGAGCAATTCTTC
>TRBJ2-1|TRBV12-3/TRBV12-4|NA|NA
CASRQGGRKSINEQFF
TGTGCCAGCCGGCAAGGAGGAAGGAAGAGCATCAATGAGCAGTTCTTC
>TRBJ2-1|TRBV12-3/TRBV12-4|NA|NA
CASSLSGTSRPEQFF
TGTGCCAGCAGCCTGTCCGGTACTAGCAGACCTGAGCAGTTCTTC
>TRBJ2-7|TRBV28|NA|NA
CANKVLGLETYEQCF
TGTGCCAACAAGGTCCTAGGATTGGAGACCTACGAGCAGTGCTTC
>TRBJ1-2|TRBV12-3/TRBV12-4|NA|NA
CASSLGFSHDYGYTF
TGTGCCAGTAGTTTAGGTTTCTCCCACGACTATGGCTACACCTTC
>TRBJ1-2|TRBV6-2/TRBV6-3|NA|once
CASSYLGWVGYTF
TGTGCCAGCAGTTACTTAGGCTGGGTCGGCTACACCTTC
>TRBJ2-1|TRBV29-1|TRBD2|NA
CSVVIGRGLAIDELFF
TGCAGCGTTGTTATCGGCAGGGGACTAGCGATCGATGAGCTGTTTTTC
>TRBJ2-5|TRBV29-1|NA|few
CSVGGTTSWGTQYF
TGCAGCGTAGGGGGAACGACATCCTGGGGGACCCAGTACTTC
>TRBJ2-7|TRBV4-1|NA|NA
CAGSQAVDYEQYF
TGCGCCGGCAGCCAAGCGGTAGACTACGAGCAGTACTTC
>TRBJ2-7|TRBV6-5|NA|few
CASSPGLASYEQYF
TGTGCCAGCAGTCCGGGACTGGCCTCCTACGAGCAGTACTTC
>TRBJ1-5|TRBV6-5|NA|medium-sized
CASSYYPVGNSNQPQHF
TGTGCCAGCAGTTACTATCCGGTCGGAAATAGCAATCAGCCCCAGCATTTT
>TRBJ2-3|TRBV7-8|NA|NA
CASSPPRGETDAQYF
TGTGCAAGCAGCCCCCCCCGCGGGGAAACAGATGCGCAGTATTTT
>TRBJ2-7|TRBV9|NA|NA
CASSVGRDVEQYF
TGTGCCAGCAGCGTAGGAAGGGATGTCGAGCAGTACTTC
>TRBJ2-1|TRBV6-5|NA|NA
CASSGTSGNEQFF
TGTGCCAGCAGTGGGACTTCGGGGAATGAGCAGTTCTTC
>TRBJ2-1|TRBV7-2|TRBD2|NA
CASSLYGTSGVNEQFF
TGTGCCAGCAGCTTATACGGGACTAGCGGAGTGAATGAGCAGTTCTTC
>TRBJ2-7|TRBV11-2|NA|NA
CASSITGGGPWTYVQYF
TGTGCCAGCAGTATCACCGGAGGGGGCCCTTGGACCTATGTGCAGTACTTC
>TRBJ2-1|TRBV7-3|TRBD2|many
CASSLFFGAGGPYNEQFF
TGTGCCAGCAGCTTATTCTTCGGAGCGGGAGGCCCTTACAATGAGCAGTTCTTC
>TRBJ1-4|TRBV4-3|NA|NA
CASSQEWSRSQSEKLLF
TGCGCCAGCAGCCAGGAGTGGTCCAGGAGCCAGAGTGAAAAACTGCTTTTT
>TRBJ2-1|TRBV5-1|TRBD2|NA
CASSSGLVGHNEQFF
TGCGCCAGCAGTTCAGGACTAGTAGGGCACAATGAGCAGTTCTTC
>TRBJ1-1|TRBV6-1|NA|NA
CAISLEGLSGTEAFF
TGTGCCATTAGCTTGGAAGGGCTTAGCGGCACTGAAGCTTTCTTC
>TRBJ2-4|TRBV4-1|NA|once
CASSPELNRDTRKWYF
TGCGCCAGCAGCCCAGAGTTGAATAGGGACACGAGGAAGTGGTACTTC
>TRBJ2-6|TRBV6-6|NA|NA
CASSYYLPRCGLSGANVLTF
TGTGCCAGCAGTTACTACCTGCCCAGGTGTGGCCTTTCTGGGGCCAACGTCCTTACTTTC
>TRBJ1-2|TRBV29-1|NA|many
CSVSRENYGYTF
TGCAGCGTTAGCAGGGAGAACTATGGCTACACCTTC
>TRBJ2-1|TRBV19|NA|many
CASSGGHEQFF
TGTGCCAGTAGTGGGGGTCATGAGCAGTTCTTC
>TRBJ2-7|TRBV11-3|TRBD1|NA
CANSRRDRDYSYEQYF
TGTGCCAACAGCCGCCGGGACAGGGATTACTCCTACGAGCAGTACTTC
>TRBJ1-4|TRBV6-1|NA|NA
CASRDQSGREQLFF
TGTGCCAGCAGGGACCAGAGTGGCCGTGAACAGCTGTTTTTT
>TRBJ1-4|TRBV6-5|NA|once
CAGSDQGHYGNEKLFF
TGTGCCGGCAGTGACCAGGGGCACTATGGCAATGAAAAACTGTTTTTC
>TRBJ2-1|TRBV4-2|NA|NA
CASSRETQWVNEQFF
TGTGCCAGTAGCCGAGAGACGCAGTGGGTCAATGAGCAGTTCTTC
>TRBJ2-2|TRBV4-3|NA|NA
CASSSMGAGELF
TGCGCCAGCAGCTCGATGGGAGCCGGGGAGCTGTTT
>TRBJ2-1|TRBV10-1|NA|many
CASSDPPRGEQFF
TGCGCCAGCAGTGATCCTCCCAGGGGTGAGCAGTTCTTC
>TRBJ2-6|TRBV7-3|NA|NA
CASSLIEGVLTF
TGTGCCAGCAGCTTAATCGAGGGCGTCCTGACTTTC
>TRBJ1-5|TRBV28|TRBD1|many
CASRKTGNNQPQHF
TGTGCCAGCAGGAAGACAGGGAACAATCAGCCCCAGCATTTT
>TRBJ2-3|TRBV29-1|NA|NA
CSVVVAETDTQYF
TGCAGCGTTGTAGTGGCTGAGACAGATACGCAGTACTTT
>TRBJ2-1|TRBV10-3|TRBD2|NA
CAISGPGGDEQLF
TGTGCCATCAGTGGGCCTGGGGGGGATGAGCAGCTCTTC
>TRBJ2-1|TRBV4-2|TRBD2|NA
CASSQYRSRTSGIYNVQFF
TGTGCCAGCAGCCAATATCGGTCTAGGACTAGCGGGATATACAATGTGCAGTTCTTC